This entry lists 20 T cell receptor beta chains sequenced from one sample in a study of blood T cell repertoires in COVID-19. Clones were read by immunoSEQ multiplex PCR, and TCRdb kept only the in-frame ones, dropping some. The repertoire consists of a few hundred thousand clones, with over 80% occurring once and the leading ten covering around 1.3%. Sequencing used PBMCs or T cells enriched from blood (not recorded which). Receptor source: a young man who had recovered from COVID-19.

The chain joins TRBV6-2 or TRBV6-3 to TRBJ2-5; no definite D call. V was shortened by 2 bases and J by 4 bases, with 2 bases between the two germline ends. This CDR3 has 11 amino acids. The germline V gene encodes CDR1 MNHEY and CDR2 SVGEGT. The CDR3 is CASSYLETQYF. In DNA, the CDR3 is TGTGCCAGCAGTTACCTAGAGACCCAGTACTTC.

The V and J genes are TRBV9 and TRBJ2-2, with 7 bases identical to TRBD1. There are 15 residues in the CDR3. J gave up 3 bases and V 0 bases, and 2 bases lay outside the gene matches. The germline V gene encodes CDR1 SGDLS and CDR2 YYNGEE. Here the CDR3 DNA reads TGTGCCAGCAGCGTAGGACAGGGTCACACCGGGGAGCTGTTTTTT. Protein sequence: CASSVGQGHTGELFF.

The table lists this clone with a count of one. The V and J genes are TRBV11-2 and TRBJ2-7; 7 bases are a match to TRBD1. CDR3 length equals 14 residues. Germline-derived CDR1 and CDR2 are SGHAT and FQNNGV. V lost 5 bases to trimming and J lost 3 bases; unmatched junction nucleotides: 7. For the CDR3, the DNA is TGTGCCAGCAGCCTCCGGGACAGACACTACGAGCAGTACTTC. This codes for CASSLRDRHYEQYF.

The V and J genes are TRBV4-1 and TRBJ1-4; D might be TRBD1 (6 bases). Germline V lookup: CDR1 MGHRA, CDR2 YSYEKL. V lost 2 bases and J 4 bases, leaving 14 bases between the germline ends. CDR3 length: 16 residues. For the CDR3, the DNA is TGCGCCAGCAGCCAACAAGACAGGAGAAATAATGAAAAACTGTTTTTT. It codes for CASSQQDRRNNEKLFF.

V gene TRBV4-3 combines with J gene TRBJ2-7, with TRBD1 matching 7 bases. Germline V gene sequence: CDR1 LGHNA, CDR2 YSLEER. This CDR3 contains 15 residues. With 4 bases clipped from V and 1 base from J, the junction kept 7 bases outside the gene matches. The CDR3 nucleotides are TGCGCCAGCAGCCCTTACAGGGGCGGATCCTACGAGCAGTACTTC. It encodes CASSPYRGGSYEQYF.

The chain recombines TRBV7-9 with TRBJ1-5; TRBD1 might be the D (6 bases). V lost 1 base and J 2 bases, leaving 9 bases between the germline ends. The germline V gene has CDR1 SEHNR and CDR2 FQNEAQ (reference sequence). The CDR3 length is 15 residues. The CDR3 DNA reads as TGTGCCAGCAGCTTAGGGGCAGGGGGCAATCAGCCCCAGCATTTT. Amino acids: CASSLGAGGNQPQHF. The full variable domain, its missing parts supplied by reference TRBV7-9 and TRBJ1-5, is DTGVSQNPRHKITKRGQNVTFRCDPISEHNRLYWYRQTLGQGPEFLTYFQNEAQLEKSRLLSDRFSAERPKGSFSTLEIQRTEQGDSAMYLCASSLGAGGNQPQHFGDGTRLSIL.

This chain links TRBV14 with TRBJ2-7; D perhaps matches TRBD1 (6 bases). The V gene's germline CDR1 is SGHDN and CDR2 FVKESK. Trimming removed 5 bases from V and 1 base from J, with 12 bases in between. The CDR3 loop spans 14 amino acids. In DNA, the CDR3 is TGTGCCAGCAGCTACAGGGTTGAGTCCTACGAGCAGTACTTC. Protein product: CASSYRVESYEQYF.

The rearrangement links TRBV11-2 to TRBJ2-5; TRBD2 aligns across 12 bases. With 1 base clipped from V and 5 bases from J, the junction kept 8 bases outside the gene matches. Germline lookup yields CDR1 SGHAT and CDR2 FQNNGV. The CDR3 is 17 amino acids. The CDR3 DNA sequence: TGTGCCAGCAGCTTAGGGGCTAGCGGGAGGGCCGGGGAGACCCAGTACTTC. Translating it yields CASSLGASGRAGETQYF.

DNA for the CDR3: TGTGCCAGCAGCGCGGGAGCGGGAGGGAGAGATACGCAGTATTTT. Its translation: CASSAGAGGRDTQYF. The chain is built from TRBV9 and TRBJ2-3; 10 bases agree with TRBD2. V shed 3 bases, J shed 5 bases, and the junction held 6 bases outside the gene matches. Germline V gives CDR1 SGDLS, CDR2 YYNGEE. CDR3 length: 15 residues.

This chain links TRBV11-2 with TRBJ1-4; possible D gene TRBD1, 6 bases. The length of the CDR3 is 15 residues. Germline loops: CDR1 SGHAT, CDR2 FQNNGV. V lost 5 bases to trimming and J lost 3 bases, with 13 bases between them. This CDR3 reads CASSALQGANEKLFF. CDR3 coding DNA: TGTGCCAGCAGCGCTTTACAGGGAGCTAATGAAAAACTGTTTTTT. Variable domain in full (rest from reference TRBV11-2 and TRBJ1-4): EAGVAQSPRYKIIEKRQSVAFWCNPISGHATLYWYQQILGQGPKLLIQFQNNGVVDDSQLPKDRFSAERLKGVDSTLKIQPAKLEDSAVYLCASSALQGANEKLFFGSGTQLSVL.

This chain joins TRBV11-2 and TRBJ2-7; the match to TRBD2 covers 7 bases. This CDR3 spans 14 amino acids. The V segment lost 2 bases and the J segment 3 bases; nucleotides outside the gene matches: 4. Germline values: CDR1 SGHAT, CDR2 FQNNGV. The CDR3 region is CASSLRLAVYEQYF. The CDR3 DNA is TGTGCCAGCAGCTTACGGCTAGCGGTCTACGAGCAGTACTTC.

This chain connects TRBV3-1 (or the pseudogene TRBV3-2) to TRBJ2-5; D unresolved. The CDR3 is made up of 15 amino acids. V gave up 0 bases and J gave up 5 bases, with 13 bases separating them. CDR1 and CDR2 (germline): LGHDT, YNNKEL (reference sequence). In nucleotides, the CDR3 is TGTGCCAGCAGCCAAGAATGGGCAGCACAGGAGACCCAGTACTTC. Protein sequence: CASSQEWAAQETQYF.

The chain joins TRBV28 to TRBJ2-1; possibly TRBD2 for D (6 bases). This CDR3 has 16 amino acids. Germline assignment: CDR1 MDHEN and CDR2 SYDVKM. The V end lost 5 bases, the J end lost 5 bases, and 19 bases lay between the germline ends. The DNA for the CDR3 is TGTGCCAGCAGTCTTATAACCCTAGCGCCTAACAATGAGCAGTTCTTC. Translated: CASSLITLAPNNEQFF.

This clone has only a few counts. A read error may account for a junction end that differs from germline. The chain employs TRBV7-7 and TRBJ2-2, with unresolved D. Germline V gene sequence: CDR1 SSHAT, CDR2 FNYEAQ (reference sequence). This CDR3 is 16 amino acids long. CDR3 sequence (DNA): TGTGCTAGCAGCCCCCGTGCCCTAGCGAACACCGGGGAGCTGTTTTTT. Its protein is CASSPRALANTGELFF.

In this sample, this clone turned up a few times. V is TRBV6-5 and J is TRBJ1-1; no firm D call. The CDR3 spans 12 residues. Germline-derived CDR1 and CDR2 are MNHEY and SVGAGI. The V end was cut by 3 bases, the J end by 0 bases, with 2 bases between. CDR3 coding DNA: TGTGCCAGCAGTTATATGAACACTGAAGCTTTCTTT. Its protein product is CASSYMNTEAFF.

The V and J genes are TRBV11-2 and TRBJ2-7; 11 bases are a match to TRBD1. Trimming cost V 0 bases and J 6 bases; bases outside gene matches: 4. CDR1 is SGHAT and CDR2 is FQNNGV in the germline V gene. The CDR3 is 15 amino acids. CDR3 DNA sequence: TGTGCCAGCAGCTTAGATCGGGGGACAGGGGGCGAGCAGTACTTC. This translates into CASSLDRGTGGEQYF.

The CDR3 nucleotides read TGTGCCAGCATCCCTGGAACAGGGCCAACCGGGGAGCTGTTTTTT. It specifies CASIPGTGPTGELFF. The chain is built from TRBV2 and TRBJ2-2; weak D call: TRBD1 (6 bases). The CDR3 consists of 15 residues. The ends were cut back, 7 bases at V and 5 bases at J, with 17 bases in the middle. Germline CDR1 reads SNHLY; CDR2 reads FYNNEI.

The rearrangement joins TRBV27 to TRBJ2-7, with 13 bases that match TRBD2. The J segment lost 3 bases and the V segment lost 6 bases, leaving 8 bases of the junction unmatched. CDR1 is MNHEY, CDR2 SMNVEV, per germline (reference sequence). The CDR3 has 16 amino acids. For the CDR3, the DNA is TGTGCCAGCAGCGGACTAGCGGGGGAGTCTAGCTACGAGCAGTACTTC. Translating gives CASSGLAGESSYEQYF.

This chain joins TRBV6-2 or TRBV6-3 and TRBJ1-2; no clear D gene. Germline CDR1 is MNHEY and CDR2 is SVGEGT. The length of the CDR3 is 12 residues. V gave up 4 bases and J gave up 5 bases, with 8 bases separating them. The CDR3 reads CASSSGPYGYTF. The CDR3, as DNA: TGTGCCAGCAGTTCCGGTCCTTATGGCTACACCTTC.

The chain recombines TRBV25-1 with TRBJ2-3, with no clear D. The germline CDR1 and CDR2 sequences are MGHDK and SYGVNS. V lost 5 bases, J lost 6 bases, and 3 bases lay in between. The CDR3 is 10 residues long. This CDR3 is CASSLDTQYF. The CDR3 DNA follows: TGTGCCAGCAGTCTGGATACGCAGTATTTT. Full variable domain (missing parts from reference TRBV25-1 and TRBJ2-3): EADIYQTPRYLVIGTGKKITLECSQTMGHDKMYWYQQDPGMELHLIHYSYGVNSTEKGDLSSESTVSRIRTEHFPLTLESARPSHTSQYLCASSLDTQYFGPGTRLTVL.